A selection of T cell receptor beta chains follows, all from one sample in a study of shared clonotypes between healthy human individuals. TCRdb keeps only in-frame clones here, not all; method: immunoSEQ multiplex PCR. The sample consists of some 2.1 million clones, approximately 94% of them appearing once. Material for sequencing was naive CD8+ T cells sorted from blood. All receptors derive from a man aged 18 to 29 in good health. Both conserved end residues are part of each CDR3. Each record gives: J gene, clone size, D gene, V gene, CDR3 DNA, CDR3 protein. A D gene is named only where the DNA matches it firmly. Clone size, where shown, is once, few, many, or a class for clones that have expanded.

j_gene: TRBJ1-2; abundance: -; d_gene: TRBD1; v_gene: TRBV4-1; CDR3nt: TGCGCCAGCAGCCAAGATATAGGACAGGGGGAGCACCTCTTC; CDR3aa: CASSQDIGQGEHLF
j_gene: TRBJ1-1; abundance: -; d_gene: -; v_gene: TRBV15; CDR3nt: TGTGCCACCAGCAGAACAACAGGATGGGACACTGAAGCTTTCTTT; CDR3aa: CATSRTTGWDTEAFF
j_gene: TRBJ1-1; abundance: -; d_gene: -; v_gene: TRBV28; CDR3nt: TGTGCCAGCAGTTACCGGGACCGATACATGAACACTGAAGCTTTCTTT; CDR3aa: CASSYRDRYMNTEAFF
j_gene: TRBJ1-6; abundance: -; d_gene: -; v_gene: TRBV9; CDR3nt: TGTGCCAGCAGCAATAGCTCCTATAATTCACCCCTCCACTTT; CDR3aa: CASSNSSYNSPLHF
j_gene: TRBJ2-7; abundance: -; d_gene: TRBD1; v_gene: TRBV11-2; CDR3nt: TGTGCCAGCAGCTCCGGGGAATCCGGGACAGGGAACTTCTTC; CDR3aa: CASSSGESGTGNFF
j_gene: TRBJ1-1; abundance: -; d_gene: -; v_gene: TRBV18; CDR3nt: TGTGCCAGCTCACCACCTACTGGGGAAGGGGATGAAGCTTTCTTT; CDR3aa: CASSPPTGEGDEAFF
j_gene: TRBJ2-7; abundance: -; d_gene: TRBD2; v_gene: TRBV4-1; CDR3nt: TGCGCCAGCAGCCAATATGGACTAGCATCCTACGAGCAGTACTTC; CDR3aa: CASSQYGLASYEQYF
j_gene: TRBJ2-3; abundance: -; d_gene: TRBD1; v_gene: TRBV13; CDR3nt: TGTGCCAGCAGCTCCAGACAGGGGGAAGATACGCAGTATTTT; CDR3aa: CASSSRQGEDTQYF
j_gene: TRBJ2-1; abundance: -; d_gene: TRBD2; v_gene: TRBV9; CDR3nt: TGTGCCAGCAGCGACAGCGGGGGGCCATACAATGAGCAGTTCTTC; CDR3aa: CASSDSGGPYNEQFF
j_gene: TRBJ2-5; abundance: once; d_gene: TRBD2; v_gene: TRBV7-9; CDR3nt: TGTGCCAGCAGCCGCCGAGGGCTAGCGGGAGAAGAGACCCAGTACTTC; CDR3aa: CASSRRGLAGEETQYF
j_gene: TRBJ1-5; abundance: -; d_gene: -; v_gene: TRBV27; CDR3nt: TGTGCCAGCAGGCCCGGGGGTAGCAATCAGCCCCAGCATTTT; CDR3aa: CASRPGGSNQPQHF
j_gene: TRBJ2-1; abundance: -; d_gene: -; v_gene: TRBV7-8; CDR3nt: TGTGCCAGCAGCCGATTCGGACTACCCAATGAGCAGTTCTTC; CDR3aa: CASSRFGLPNEQFF
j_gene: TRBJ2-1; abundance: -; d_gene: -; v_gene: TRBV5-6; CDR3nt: TGTGCCAGCAGCTTGGTCGGTAGCTCCTACAATGAGCAGTTCTTC; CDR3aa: CASSLVGSSYNEQFF
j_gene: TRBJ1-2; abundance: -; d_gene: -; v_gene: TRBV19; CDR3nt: TGTGCCAGTAGTATAGATCTAGAGACCCCTCATACCTTC; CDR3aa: CASSIDLETPHTF
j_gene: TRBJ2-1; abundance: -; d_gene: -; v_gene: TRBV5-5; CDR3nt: TGTGCCAGCAGCTTGCTTGACTACAATGAGCAGTTCTTC; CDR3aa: CASSLLDYNEQFF
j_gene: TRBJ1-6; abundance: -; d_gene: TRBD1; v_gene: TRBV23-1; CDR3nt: TGCGCCAGCAGTCTGCGGGACAGGGGGCGGTGTTCACCCCTCCACTTT; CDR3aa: CASSLRDRGRCSPLHF
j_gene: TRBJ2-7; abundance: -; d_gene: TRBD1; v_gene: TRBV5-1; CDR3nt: TGCGCCAGCAGCTTGGACAGGGGGATGAACGAGCAGTACTTC; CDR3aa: CASSLDRGMNEQYF
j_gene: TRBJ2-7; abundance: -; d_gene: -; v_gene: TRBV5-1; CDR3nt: TGCGCCAGCAGCTTTCGGGAAAGCTACGAGCAGTACTTC; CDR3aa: CASSFRESYEQYF
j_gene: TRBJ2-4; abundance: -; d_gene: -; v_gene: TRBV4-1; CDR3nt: TGCGCCAGCAGCCAAGATTCAGGGGTGACACGAGCCAAAAACATTCAGTACTTC; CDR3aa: CASSQDSGVTRAKNIQYF
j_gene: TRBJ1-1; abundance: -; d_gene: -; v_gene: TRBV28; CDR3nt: TGTGCCAGCAGTTTGCGGGCACGAACGACTGAAGCTTTCTTT; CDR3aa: CASSLRARTTEAFF
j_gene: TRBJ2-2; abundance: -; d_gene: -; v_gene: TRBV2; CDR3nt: TGTGCCAGCAGGGACGGCTACACCGGGGAGCTGTTTTTT; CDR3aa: CASRDGYTGELFF
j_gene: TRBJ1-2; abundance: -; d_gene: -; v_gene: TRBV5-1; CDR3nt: TGCGCCAGCAGCCCGATAGGGGGCTATGGCTACACCTTC; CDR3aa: CASSPIGGYGYTF
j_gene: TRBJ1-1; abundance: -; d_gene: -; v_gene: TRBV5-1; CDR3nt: TGCGCCAGCAGCTTGGGGCTGAACACTGAAGCTTTCTTT; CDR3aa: CASSLGLNTEAFF
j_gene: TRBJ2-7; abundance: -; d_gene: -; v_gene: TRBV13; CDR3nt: TGTGCCAGCAGCTTCCAAGGAGGGGGGTACTACGAGCAGTACTTC; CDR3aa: CASSFQGGGYYEQYF
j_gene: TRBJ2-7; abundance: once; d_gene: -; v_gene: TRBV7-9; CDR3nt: TGTGCCAGCAGCTGGAACAGAAACCCCCATCTGCAAGCCTCCTACGAGCAGTACTTC; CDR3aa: CASSWNRNPHLQASYEQYF
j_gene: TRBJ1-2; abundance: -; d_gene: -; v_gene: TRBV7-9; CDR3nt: TGTGCCAGCAACAGTTTCCAGGACATCCCGGACTATGGCTACACCTTC; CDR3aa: CASNSFQDIPDYGYTF
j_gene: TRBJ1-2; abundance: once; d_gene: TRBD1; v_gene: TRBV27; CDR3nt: TGTGCCAGCAGTCTCCAATCGGGGACAGGGCACTATGGCTACACCTTC; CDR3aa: CASSLQSGTGHYGYTF
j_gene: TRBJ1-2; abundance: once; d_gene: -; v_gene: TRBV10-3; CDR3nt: TGTGCTGCCCTGAGGGAAGCTAACTATGGCTACACCTTC; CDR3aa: CAALREANYGYTF
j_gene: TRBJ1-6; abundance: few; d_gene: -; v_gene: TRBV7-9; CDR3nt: TGTGCCAGCAGCTTAACGGTCGACAGGTATAATTCACCCCTCCACTTT; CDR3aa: CASSLTVDRYNSPLHF
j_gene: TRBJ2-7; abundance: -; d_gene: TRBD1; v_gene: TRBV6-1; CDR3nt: TGTGCCACCGACAGGGACACTGCTACCTACGAGCAGTACTTC; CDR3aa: CATDRDTATYEQYF
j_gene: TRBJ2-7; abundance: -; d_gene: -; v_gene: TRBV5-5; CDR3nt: TGTGCCAGCACCTGGACCGGGGGCTCCTACGAGCAGTACTTC; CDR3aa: CASTWTGGSYEQYF
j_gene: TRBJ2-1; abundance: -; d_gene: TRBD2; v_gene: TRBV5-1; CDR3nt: TGCGCCAGCAGCGTACTAGCGGGGTTGAGCTCCTACAATGAGCAGTTCTTC; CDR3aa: CASSVLAGLSSYNEQFF
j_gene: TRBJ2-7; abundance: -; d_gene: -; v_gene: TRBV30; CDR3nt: TGTGCCTGGAGTAACACAGGGTTCCACGAGCAGTACTTC; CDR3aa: CAWSNTGFHEQYF
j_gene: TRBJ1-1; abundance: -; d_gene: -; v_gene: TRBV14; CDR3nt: TGTGCCAGCAGCCCGATAGGCTATGAAAACACTGAAGCTTTCTTT; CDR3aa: CASSPIGYENTEAFF
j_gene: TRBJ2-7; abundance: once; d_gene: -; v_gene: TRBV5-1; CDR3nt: TGCGCCAGCAGCTTGGCCCCGGACAGAACCTACGAGCAGTACTTC; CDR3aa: CASSLAPDRTYEQYF
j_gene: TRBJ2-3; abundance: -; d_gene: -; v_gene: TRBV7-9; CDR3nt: TGTGCCAGCAGCCCAAGGGTGCAACCAGATACGCAGTATTTT; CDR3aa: CASSPRVQPDTQYF
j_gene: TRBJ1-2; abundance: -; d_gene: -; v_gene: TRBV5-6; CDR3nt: TGTGCCAGCAGCTTGGGGCAGGGCGTCCATGGCTACACCTTC; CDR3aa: CASSLGQGVHGYTF
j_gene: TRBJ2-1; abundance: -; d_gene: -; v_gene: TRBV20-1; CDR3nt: TGCAGTGCTAGAGATATTGATGAGCAGTTCTTC; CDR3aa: CSARDIDEQFF
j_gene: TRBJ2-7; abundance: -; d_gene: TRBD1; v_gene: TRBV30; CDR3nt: TGTGCCTGGACTCCAGACAGGGTGGACCACGAGCAGTACTTC; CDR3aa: CAWTPDRVDHEQYF
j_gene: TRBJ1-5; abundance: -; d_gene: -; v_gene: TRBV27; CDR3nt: TGTGCCAGCAGTTTATCGAGCGGGGAGCGCAATCAGCCCCAGCATTTT; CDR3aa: CASSLSSGERNQPQHF
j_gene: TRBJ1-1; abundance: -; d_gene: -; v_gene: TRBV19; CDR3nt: TGTGCCAGTAGTTCGGGACTCTCGGCTGAAGCTTTCTTT; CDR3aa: CASSSGLSAEAFF
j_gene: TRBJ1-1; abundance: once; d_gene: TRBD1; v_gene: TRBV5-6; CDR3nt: TGTGCCAGCAGCTGGGGGACAGGAATGAACACTGAAGCTTTCTTT; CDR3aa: CASSWGTGMNTEAFF
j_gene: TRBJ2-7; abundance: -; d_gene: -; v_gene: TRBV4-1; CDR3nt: TGCGCCAGCAGCCAAGGCGGGGCTCCCTACGAGCAGTACTTC; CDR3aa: CASSQGGAPYEQYF
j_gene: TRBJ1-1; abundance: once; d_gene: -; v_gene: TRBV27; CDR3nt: TGTGCCAGCAGTTTAAGAGGGGCGGTGAACACTGAAGCTTTCTTT; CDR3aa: CASSLRGAVNTEAFF
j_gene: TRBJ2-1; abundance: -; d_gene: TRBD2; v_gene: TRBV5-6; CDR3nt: TGTGCCAGCAGCTGGGGAGGGTCTCACAATGAGCAGTTCTTC; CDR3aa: CASSWGGSHNEQFF
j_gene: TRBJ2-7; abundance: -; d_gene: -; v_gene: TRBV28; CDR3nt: TGTGCCAGCAGTTTAGAGGACTCCTTCGGCGAGCAGTACTTC; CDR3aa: CASSLEDSFGEQYF
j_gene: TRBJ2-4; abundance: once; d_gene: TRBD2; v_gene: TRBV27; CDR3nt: TGTGCCAGCAGTTCAAGACTAGCGGGCGAAAACATTCAGTACTTC; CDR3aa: CASSSRLAGENIQYF
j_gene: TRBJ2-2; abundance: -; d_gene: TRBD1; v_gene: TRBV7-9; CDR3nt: TGTGCCAGCAGCTCAGGACAGGGGGCTGACGGGGAGCTGTTTTTT; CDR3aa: CASSSGQGADGELFF
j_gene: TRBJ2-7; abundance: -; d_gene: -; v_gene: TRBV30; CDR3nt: TGTGCCTGGAGTGTTGGAGCGGACTACGAGCAGTACTTC; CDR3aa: CAWSVGADYEQYF
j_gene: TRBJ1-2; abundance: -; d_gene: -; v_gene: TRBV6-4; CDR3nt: TGTGCCAGCAGTGACGGTTACACCTTC; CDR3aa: CASSDGYTF
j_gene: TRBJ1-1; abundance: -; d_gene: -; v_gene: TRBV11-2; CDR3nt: TGTGCCAGCAGCTGGGGCAGGGCAGGGACTGAAGCTTTCTTT; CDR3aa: CASSWGRAGTEAFF
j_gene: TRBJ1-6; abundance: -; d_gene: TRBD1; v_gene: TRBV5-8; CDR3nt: TGTGCCAGCAGCACTACCGGGACAGGACTTAATTCACCCCTCCACTTT; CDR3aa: CASSTTGTGLNSPLHF